This T cell receptor beta chain was sequenced during a study of blood T cell repertoires in COVID-19. Study details: Cohort 3 recovery required two negative PCRs, clearance, or symptom resolution.

Libraries were prepared by immunoSEQ multiplex PCR; TCRdb keeps only in-frame clonotypes and omits some of them. This sample has under 200,000 clones, with about 80% found just once. Germline V gives CDR1 MNHEY, CDR2 SVGAGI. V was cut by 2 bases and J by 7 bases, with 11 bases left in between. The CDR3 sequence is 13 residues long. The V call is TRBV6-5, the J call TRBJ1-2, with D perhaps matching TRBD1 (5 bases). This TCR was sampled from a woman between 70 and 85 years old in a cohort exposed to, infected with or recovered from COVID-19 (not recorded which). Material: PBMCs or T cells enriched from blood (not recorded which). CDR3 DNA: TGTGCCAGCAGTTACGGGCTGCAGGGTGGCTACACCTTC. Amino acid sequence: CASSYGLQGGYTF.